This is a list of T cell receptor beta chains from one sample in a study of cytomegalovirus exposure and HLA in healthy donors. The assay was immunoSEQ multiplex PCR, and TCRdb's table has in-frame clones only and misses some. This sample yields 130,000 to 150,000 clones, of which around three quarters are seen a single time; over 6.5% belongs to the top ten. The sample was PBMCs. The receptors come from a man aged 40-49 years in good health and CMV-seropositive. Each CDR3 is given without its conserved first and last residue. The order of the fields is V gene, J gene, CDR3 protein.

TRBV5-5,TRBJ1-1,ASRLRKEAF
TRBV4-3,TRBJ2-5,ASSQELATEGETQY
TRBV5-1,TRBJ1-4,ASSPSDSPHEKLF
TRBV30,TRBJ1-2,AWSDLRDRGNYGYT
TRBV5-4,TRBJ1-1,ASSLQGYTEAF
TRBV5-4,TRBJ1-1,ASSSGLGAGSTEAF
TRBV6-5,TRBJ1-5,ASSPLGRDNQPQH
TRBV4-3,TRBJ2-3,ASSQEGGATDTQY
TRBV19,TRBJ1-5,ASSPLGQRNQPQH
TRBV6-1,TRBJ2-7,ASSEMTGSVEQY
TRBV29-1,TRBJ2-2,SCHRGGNTGELF
TRBV4-3,TRBJ1-4,ASSQEGGQGASEKLF
TRBV7-6,TRBJ2-5,ASRLGRGKGETQY
TRBV18,TRBJ1-1,ASSPRAGMNTEAF
TRBV4-3,TRBJ2-1,ASSQVGQEPYNEQF
TRBV9,TRBJ1-1,ASSPSNLGTEAF
TRBV19,TRBJ2-7,ASSLSGARSYEQY
TRBV9,TRBJ1-3,ASSVQGSGNTIY
TRBV5-6,TRBJ2-1,ASSPQGLAGRDEQF
TRBV4-1,TRBJ1-5,ASSSQGTGNQPQH
TRBV10-3,TRBJ2-7,AISESRVQGEQY
TRBV5-1,TRBJ1-5,ASSLGEAPYQPQH
TRBV4-3,TRBJ2-5,ASSPTGQGAETQY
TRBV18,TRBJ2-7,ASSQARGTSGVYEQY
TRBV5-4,TRBJ2-7,ASSLPRGPSYEQY
TRBV5-4,TRBJ2-7,ASSLFGEQY
TRBV6-1,TRBJ2-1,ATALAGVYEQF
TRBV5-1,TRBJ2-5,ASSFSEETQY